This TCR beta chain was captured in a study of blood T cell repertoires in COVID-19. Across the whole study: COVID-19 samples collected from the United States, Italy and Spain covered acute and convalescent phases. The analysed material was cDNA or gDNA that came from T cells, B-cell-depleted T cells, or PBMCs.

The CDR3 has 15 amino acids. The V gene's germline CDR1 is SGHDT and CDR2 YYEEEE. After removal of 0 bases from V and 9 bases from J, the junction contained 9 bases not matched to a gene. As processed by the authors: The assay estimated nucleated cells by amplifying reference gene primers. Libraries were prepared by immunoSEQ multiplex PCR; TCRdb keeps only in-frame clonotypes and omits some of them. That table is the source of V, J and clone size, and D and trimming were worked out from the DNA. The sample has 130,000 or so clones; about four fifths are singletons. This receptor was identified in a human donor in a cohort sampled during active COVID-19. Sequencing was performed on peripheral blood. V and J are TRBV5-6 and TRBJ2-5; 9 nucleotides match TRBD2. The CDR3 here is CASSLVAGAYRAQYF. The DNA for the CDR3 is TGTGCCAGCAGCTTGGTAGCGGGGGCCTACCGGGCCCAGTACTTC.